Each of the 11 T cell receptor beta chains below was sequenced from the same sample in a study of human T cells and chemical hapten exposure. TCRdb redid the calling of the RACE reads with MiXCR, one entry per CDR3 protein. This sample yields some 400,000 distinct CDR3 sequences, of which approximately 4.4% are seen a single time; under 2.5% belongs to the top ten. Stated time point: patch test 1, 2 weeks after DPC sensitization. Treatment in this sample: therapeutic diphenylcyclopropenone sensitization with weekly scalp DPC. The sample was whole blood, taken in connection with sensitization to the hapten diphenylcyclopropenone (DPC). Receptors were obtained from a woman aged 50 to 60 with alopecia areata. Some clones in this sample may be carry-over from other donors' samples.

This clonotype showed up just a few times. V is TRBV12-3 or TRBV12-4 and J is TRBJ2-7; 8 bases align to TRBD1. With 6 bases clipped from V and 5 bases from J, the junction kept 6 bases outside the gene matches. This CDR3 is 13 amino acids long. CDR3 protein: CASSSWTGNEQYF. The DNA for the CDR3 is TGTGCCAGCAGCTCATGGACAGGGAACGAGCAGTACTTC.

This sequence joins TRBV30 and TRBJ2-7; D gene ambiguous. The CDR3 runs to 13 residues. V was pared by 2 bases and J by 0 bases, with 8 bases between. Germline values: CDR1 GTSNPN, CDR2 SVGIG (reference sequence). CDR3 sequence reads: CAWSRLHSYEQYF. CDR3 in DNA: TGTGCCTGGAGTCGTCTACACTCCTACGAGCAGTACTTC. Full variable domain (remainder filled in from reference TRBV30 and TRBJ2-7): SQTIHQWPATLVQPVGSPLSLECTVEGTSNPNLYWYRQAAGRGLQLLFYSVGIGQISSEVPQNLSASRPQDRQFILSSKKLLLSDSGFYLCAWSRLHSYEQYFGPGTRLTVT.

This clonotype was picked up a small number of times. The chain is built from TRBV7-9 and TRBJ2-3; D call uncertain. Deletions cut 5 bases from V and 3 bases from J, with 9 bases between. The CDR3 is 13 amino acids. CDR1 and CDR2 from the germline V gene are SEHNR and FQNEAQ (reference sequence). The CDR3 region is CASSALLTDTQYF. The CDR3 coding sequence is TGTGCCAGCAGCGCCCTTCTGACAGATACGCAGTATTTT.

Concerning this clonotype itself: A read error may explain this, as a much larger clone is one base away. The rearrangement links TRBV29-1 to TRBJ1-4, with D possibly TRBD1 on 5 matching bases. Germline CDR1 SQVTM, CDR2 ANQGSEA. The CDR3 is 14 amino acids. The CDR3 sequence: CSVEESGTNVKLFF. The DNA of the CDR3 is TGCAGCGTTGAAGAGTCGGGGACTAATGTAAAACTGTTTTTT.

This clonotype has at least ten counts. This sequence joins TRBV7-8 and TRBJ2-5, with 9 bases aligning to TRBD2. Trimming at V came to 3 bases and at J to 8 bases, leaving 4 bases not matched to a gene. The germline V gene has CDR1 SGHVS and CDR2 FQNEAQ. This CDR3 region has 13 residues. The CDR3 protein is CASSFGGRETQYF. The CDR3 region has the DNA TGTGCCAGCAGCTTTGGCGGGAGGGAAACCCAGTACTTC.

In this sample, this clonotype turned up many times. The chain couples TRBV6-2 or TRBV6-3 to TRBJ1-6; D is possibly TRBD1 (5 bases). The CDR3 runs to 13 residues. Germline V CDR1 and CDR2: MNHEY, SVGEGT. V shed 5 bases and J shed 10 bases, with 12 bases lying between them. CDR3 bases: TGTGCCAGCAGTGACAGAGGGCTCTCACCCCTCCACTTT. The encoded protein is CASSDRGLSPLHF.

This clonotype was recorded many times. This chain links TRBV6-5 with TRBJ1-4; possible D gene TRBD1, 6 bases. The ends were cut back, 6 bases at V and 3 bases at J, with 11 bases in the middle. The CDR3 runs 14 residues. Germline CDR1 MNHEY, CDR2 SVGAGI. This CDR3 is CASSRGTANEKLFF. The CDR3 DNA follows: TGTGCCAGCAGCAGGGGTACCGCTAATGAAAAACTGTTTTTT.

This clonotype was counted at least ten times. The chain recombines TRBV3-1 with TRBJ2-7; a weak D match, TRBD2 (5 bases). The CDR3 is made up of 15 amino acids. Trimming pared 1 base from V and 5 bases from J, leaving 15 bases between. Germline values: CDR1 LGHDT, CDR2 YNNKEL (reference sequence). The CDR3 DNA is TGTGCCAGCAGCCAAGGTACCCCTCGGAGGCACGAGCAGTACTTC. Translating gives CASSQGTPRRHEQYF.

This clonotype showed up many times. The rearrangement joins TRBV20-1 to TRBJ2-3, with 10 bases identical to TRBD2. This CDR3 is built from 15 residues. V lost 5 bases to trimming and J lost 2 bases; unmatched junction nucleotides: 7. Germline V gives CDR1 DFQATT, CDR2 SNEGSKA (reference sequence). CDR3: CSAAPLAGVTDTQYF. CDR3 DNA sequence: TGCAGTGCTGCCCCTCTAGCGGGAGTCACAGATACGCAGTATTTT.

The chain joins TRBV20-1 to TRBJ2-7; 7 bases match TRBD2. The CDR3 is made up of 11 amino acids. The J segment lost 5 bases and the V segment lost 3 bases, leaving 1 base of the junction unmatched. Germline lookup yields CDR1 DFQATT and CDR2 SNEGSKA (reference sequence). The CDR3 sequence is CSARGRDEQYF. CDR3 bases: TGCAGTGCTAGGGGGAGGGACGAGCAGTACTTC.

In this sample, this clonotype turned up many times. The chain combines TRBV3-1 with TRBJ1-1; no clear D. Trimming left V 0 bases short and J 10 bases short, with 21 bases between. Per the germline V gene, CDR1 is LGHDT and CDR2 is YNNKEL (reference sequence). The CDR3 extends over 16 amino acids. CDR3 coding DNA: TGTGCCAGCAGCCAAGATCGTCAGGTACGGACGTCGGTAGCTTTCTTT. Its protein product is CASSQDRQVRTSVAFF.